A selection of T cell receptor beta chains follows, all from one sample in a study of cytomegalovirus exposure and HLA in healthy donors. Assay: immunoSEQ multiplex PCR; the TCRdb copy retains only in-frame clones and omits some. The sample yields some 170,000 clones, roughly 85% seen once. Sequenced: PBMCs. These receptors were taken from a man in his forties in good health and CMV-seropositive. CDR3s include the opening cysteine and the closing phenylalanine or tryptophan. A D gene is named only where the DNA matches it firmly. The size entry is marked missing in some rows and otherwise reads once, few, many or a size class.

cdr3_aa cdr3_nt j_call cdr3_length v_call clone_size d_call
CASRLTGPYYGYTF TGTGCCAGCAGACTGACAGGACCCTACTATGGCTACACCTTC TRBJ1-2 14 TRBV2 . .
CSGGGLTSSNEQFF TGCAGCGGTGGGGGACTCACATCCAGCAATGAGCAGTTCTTC TRBJ2-1 14 TRBV29-1 . .
CAISSPGVTTEAFF TGTGCCATCAGTTCCCCAGGGGTTACCACTGAAGCTTTCTTT TRBJ1-1 14 TRBV10-3 . .
CASSSSSQETQYF TGTGCCAGCAGTTCTAGCAGCCAAGAGACCCAGTACTTC TRBJ2-5 13 TRBV28 . .
CASSQDRTGYGGYEQYF TGCGCCAGCAGCCAAGATAGAACAGGTTATGGCGGTTACGAGCAGTACTTC TRBJ2-7 17 TRBV4-1 . .
CASSVELAGTDTQYF TGTGCCAGCAGCGTAGAACTAGCGGGCACAGATACGCAGTATTTT TRBJ2-3 15 TRBV9 . TRBD2
CASLSGRVSYNEQFF TGCGCCAGCCTTAGCGGGAGGGTCTCCTACAATGAGCAGTTCTTC TRBJ2-1 15 TRBV10-2 . TRBD2
CASSPGLAVTDTQYF TGTGCCAGCTCACCAGGACTAGCGGTCACAGATACGCAGTATTTT TRBJ2-3 15 TRBV18 once TRBD2
CASSQGTGDSGYTF TGCGCCAGCAGCCAGGGGACAGGGGATAGTGGCTACACCTTC TRBJ1-2 14 TRBV4-1 . TRBD1
CASSLAYIYEQYF TGTGCCAGCAGCTTAGCTTACATCTACGAGCAGTACTTC TRBJ2-7 13 TRBV7-8 . .
CASSEDWTNSNQPQHF TGTGCCAGCAGTGAAGATTGGACAAATAGCAATCAGCCCCAGCATTTT TRBJ1-5 16 TRBV2 . .
CASSEPDTQYF TGTGCCAGCAGTGAACCGGATACGCAGTATTTT TRBJ2-3 11 TRBV2 . .
CASSFRDRVYSNQPQHF TGTGCCAGCAGTTTCCGGGACAGAGTCTATAGCAATCAGCCCCAGCATTTT TRBJ1-5 17 TRBV25-1 . TRBD1
CSVGAPTEGYTF TGCAGCGTTGGAGCCCCTACGGAGGGCTACACCTTC TRBJ1-2 12 TRBV29-1 . .
CASSPVAGDTGELFF TGTGCCAGCTCACCCGTAGCGGGAGACACCGGGGAGCTGTTTTTT TRBJ2-2 15 TRBV18 . TRBD2
CASSLAPSGGGGDTQYF TGCGCCAGCAGCTTGGCCCCCAGCGGAGGGGGCGGGGATACGCAGTATTTT TRBJ2-3 17 TRBV5-1 . .
CATGDYTEAFF TGTGCCACAGGGGATTACACTGAAGCTTTCTTT TRBJ1-1 11 TRBV6-1 few .
CASSPGQYNEQFF TGCGCCAGCAGCCCGGGACAGTACAATGAGCAGTTCTTC TRBJ2-1 13 TRBV5-1 few TRBD1
CASTAGTNNEQFF TGCGCCAGCACTGCCGGGACTAACAATGAGCAGTTCTTC TRBJ2-1 13 TRBV5-1 few TRBD2
CATSEGTSAGTDTQYF TGTGCCACCAGCGAGGGGACTAGCGCGGGCACAGATACGCAGTATTTT TRBJ2-3 16 TRBV15 . TRBD2
CASSPVGQLYGYTF TGTGCCAGCAGCCCGGTGGGACAGCTATATGGCTACACCTTC TRBJ1-2 14 TRBV5-8 . TRBD1
CASSRGQGPVSNYGYTF TGCGCCAGCAGCCGGGGCCAGGGTCCCGTTTCTAACTATGGCTACACCTTC TRBJ1-2 17 TRBV4-1 . .
CASSLGNLAGGLDEQYF TGCGCCAGCAGCTTGGGAAATTTAGCGGGAGGGTTAGACGAGCAGTACTTC TRBJ2-7 17 TRBV5-1 . TRBD2
CASSVAGTSGNEQFF TGTGCCAGCAGCGTCGCGGGGACTAGCGGCAATGAGCAGTTCTTC TRBJ2-1 15 TRBV9 . TRBD2
CASSLRLAGLQAGANVLTF TGTGCCAGCAGCTTACGGCTAGCGGGACTCCAGGCTGGGGCCAACGTCCTGACTTTC TRBJ2-6 19 TRBV7-2 . TRBD2
CASSEVWAPEYTNVLTF TGTGCCAGCAGTGAAGTCTGGGCCCCCGAGTATACCAACGTCCTGACTTTC TRBJ2-6 17 TRBV2 few .
CASSLIGSPLHF TGTGCCAGCAGTTTGATCGGTTCACCCCTCCACTTT TRBJ1-6 12 TRBV27 . .
CASSLSWSGYEQYF TGTGCCAGCAGCTTGTCGTGGTCGGGGTACGAGCAGTACTTC TRBJ2-7 14 TRBV5-4 . .
CASSLGQGAYNSPLHF TGTGCCAGCAGCTTGGGGCAGGGGGCTTATAATTCACCCCTCCACTTT TRBJ1-6 16 TRBV5-8 few TRBD1
CASSLRTGGIFTEAFF TGTGCCAGCAGTTTACGGACAGGGGGGATTTTTACTGAAGCTTTCTTT TRBJ1-1 16 TRBV28 few TRBD1
CASSQDGGVVHYEQYF TGCGCCAGCAGCCAGGACGGCGGGGTGGTCCACTACGAGCAGTACTTC TRBJ2-7 16 TRBV4-1 . .
CASSLGGEIGNNEQFF TGCGCCAGCAGCTTGGGGGGGGAGATAGGGAACAATGAGCAGTTCTTC TRBJ2-1 16 TRBV5-1 once .
CASSSGQSYEQYF TGTGCCAGCAGTTCGGGACAGTCCTACGAGCAGTACTTC TRBJ2-7 13 TRBV28 . TRBD1